Each of the 29 T cell receptor beta chains below was sequenced from the same sample in a study of CD8 T cells in ankylosing spondylitis (dated by TCRdb to 2016 to 2017). Library construction relied on 5' RACE. The instrument was an Illumina HiSeq 2500. In TCRdb, the public reads were trimmed at Q25 with fastp and aligned with MiXCR, with productive beta chains retained. Every CDR3 protein is listed once, alongside the most common genes and DNA of its rows. The sample table holds 100,000 to 150,000 distinct CDR3 sequences, of which about 15% were seen once. Approximately 30% of the sample goes to the ten largest clones. The full study reports these points: Blood from ankylosing spondylitis patients appeared to be characterized by a TCR beta motif made up of about 8 highly homologous amino acid variants.

No antigen has been assigned to these receptors. The sequencing input was blood, either unsorted or a sorted T cell fraction (not recorded which). The receptors shown here come from a male donor with ankylosing spondylitis.

This clonotype was recorded a few times. The genes are TRBV12-3 or TRBV12-4 and TRBJ1-1; a weak D match, TRBD1 (6 bases). The CDR3 totals 14 residues. Trimming stripped 3 bases from V and 1 base from J, with 9 bases between. The CDR3 nucleotides read TGTGCCAGCAGTTTCGGCAGGGGGAACACTGAAGCTTTCTTT. It is translated as CASSFGRGNTEAFF.

This clonotype was found a few times. The V call is TRBV19, the J call TRBJ2-7; D might be TRBD1 or TRBD2, each matching 5 bases. V dropped 4 bases and J dropped 5 bases, with 15 bases sitting between them. Germline CDR1 and CDR2: LNHDA and SQIVND (reference sequence). There are 14 residues in the CDR3. The CDR3 loop is CASSRRDGPNEQYF. Here the CDR3 DNA reads TGTGCCAGTAGTAGAAGGGACGGACCTAACGAGCAGTACTTC. The full variable domain, with the rest looked up from reference TRBV19 and TRBJ2-7, is DGGITQSPKYLFRKEGQNVTLSCEQNLNHDAMYWYRQDPGQGLRLIYYSQIVNDFQKGDIAEGYSVSREKKESFPLTVTSAQKNPTAFYLCASSRRDGPNEQYFGPGTRLTVT.

There are many counts of this clonotype. The chain uses TRBV7-8 and TRBJ2-1; the match to TRBD2 covers 7 bases. In germline, CDR1 is SGHVS, CDR2 FQNEAQ. The CDR3 is 13 residues long. With 6 bases clipped from V and 8 bases from J, the junction kept 7 bases outside the gene matches. CDR3 protein: CASRTWGGDEQFF. The CDR3 nucleotides are TGTGCCAGCAGGACTTGGGGGGGTGATGAGCAGTTCTTC.

In its sample, this clonotype was seen a few times. The chain has TRBV28 and TRBJ1-4; no clear D gene. CDR1 is MDHEN and CDR2 is SYDVKM in the germline V gene. The CDR3 extends over 14 amino acids. Trimming removed 6 bases at V and 6 bases at J, with 14 bases between. The CDR3 loop is CASRPPRDHEKLFF. In nucleotides, the CDR3 is TGTGCCAGCAGACCCCCACGGGATCATGAAAAACTGTTTTTT.

The chain carries TRBV6-5 and TRBJ2-5, with a tentative D call TRBD2 (5 bases). The CDR3 covers 14 residues. CDR1 and CDR2 from the germline V gene are MNHEY and SVGAGI. Trimming cost V 3 bases and J 5 bases, with 13 bases left between them. CDR3 region: CASSYFRREETQYF. CDR3 DNA: TGTGCCAGCAGTTATTTTAGAAGGGAGGAGACCCAGTACTTC.

The chain joins TRBV29-1 to TRBJ1-2; D is uncertain. Trimming removed 2 bases from V and 3 bases from J, with 13 bases in between. There are 14 residues in the CDR3. Germline V CDR1 and CDR2: SQVTM, ANQGSEA. The CDR3 DNA is TGCAGCGTTGAAATGGCCGGGTCCCACTATGGCTACACCTTC. It codes for CSVEMAGSHYGYTF.

There are many counts of this clonotype. This chain links TRBV7-9 with TRBJ1-2; D gene unclear. The germline V gene encodes CDR1 SEHNR and CDR2 FQNEAQ (reference sequence). This CDR3 has 14 residues. Deletions cut 1 base from V and 3 bases from J, with 9 bases between. The CDR3 here is CASSLGGIDYGYTF. Here the CDR3 DNA reads TGTGCCAGCAGCTTAGGGGGTATCGACTATGGCTACACCTTC.

The chain is built from TRBV12-3 or TRBV12-4 and TRBJ2-1; D may correspond to TRBD1 or TRBD2 (6 bases each). The V gene lost 5 bases and the J gene lost 8 bases, with 19 bases spanning the gap. This CDR3 spans 15 amino acids. The CDR3 reads CASSTGTGVSDEQFF. The CDR3 nucleotides read TGTGCCAGCAGTACAGGGACTGGTGTATCGGATGAGCAGTTCTTC.

This clonotype was observed a few times. This rearrangement joins TRBV7-2 to TRBJ1-1; D perhaps matches TRBD1 (6 bases). Trimming left V 3 bases short and J 5 bases short, with 16 bases between. The CDR3 is 15 residues long. Germline V gene lookup returns CDR1 SGHTA and CDR2 FQGNSA. This chain's CDR3 is CASSLGRVGGTEAFF. The CDR3 nucleotides are TGTGCCAGCAGCTTGGGGAGAGTAGGGGGTACTGAAGCTTTCTTT.

The rearrangement joins TRBV6-6 to TRBJ2-7, with TRBD1 matching over 8 bases. J was trimmed by 7 bases and V by 5 bases; bases with no gene match: 7. Germline V CDR1 and CDR2: MNHNY, SVGAGI (reference sequence). CDR3 length equals 13 residues. The DNA of the CDR3 is TGTGCCAGCAGTGCTTTTACAGGGGGTGAGCAGTACTTC. Protein sequence: CASSAFTGGEQYF.

The chain joins TRBV6-2 or TRBV6-3 to TRBJ2-7; D unclear. Trimming pared 4 bases from V and 0 bases from J, leaving 7 bases between. The CDR3 length is 13 residues. CDR1 and CDR2 from the germline V gene are MNHEY and SVGEGT. CDR3 residues: CASSFDFSYEQYF. As DNA, the CDR3 is TGTGCCAGCAGTTTTGACTTCTCCTACGAGCAGTACTTC.

The genes are TRBV27 and TRBJ2-7; D might be TRBD1 or TRBD2, each matching 5 bases. The CDR3 sequence is 14 residues long. V was cut by 5 bases and J by 6 bases, with 17 bases left in between. Germline assignment: CDR1 MNHEY and CDR2 SMNVEV (reference sequence). The CDR3 DNA is TGTGCCAGCAGTGCGAGGGACGAGCTAGGCGAGCAGTACTTC. This sequence encodes CASSARDELGEQYF.

V gene TRBV11-2 combines with J gene TRBJ2-1, with D perhaps TRBD1 or TRBD2 (5 bases each). Trimming removed 3 bases at V and 8 bases at J, with 8 bases between. Germline V CDR1 and CDR2: SGHAT, FQNNGV. The CDR3 sequence is 12 residues long. CDR3 bases: TGTGCCAGCAGCTTTGTGGGGGATGAGCAGTTCTTC. Its translation: CASSFVGDEQFF.

Only a few counts were recorded for this clonotype. The chain combines TRBV12-3 or TRBV12-4 with TRBJ2-7, with D tentatively TRBD1 (5 bases). The CDR3 extends over 13 amino acids. V gave up 3 bases and J gave up 4 bases, with 10 bases separating them. This CDR3 reads CASSFGSGYEQYF. In DNA, the CDR3 is TGTGCCAGCAGTTTCGGTTCAGGGTACGAGCAGTACTTC.

The V gene is TRBV5-6, the J gene TRBJ1-2, with D perhaps TRBD1 (5 bases). Trimming left V 4 bases short and J 6 bases short, with 13 bases between. The length of the CDR3 is 13 residues. Germline CDR1 and CDR2: SGHDT and YYEEEE. The CDR3 sequence is CASSTGPGNGYTF. The CDR3 coding sequence is TGTGCCAGCAGCACAGGACCTGGGAATGGCTACACCTTC. The complete variable domain, with remaining parts taken from reference TRBV5-6 and TRBJ1-2, reads DAGVTQSPTHLIKTRGQQVTLRCSPKSGHDTVSWYQQALGQGPQFIFQYYEEEERQRGNFPDRFSGHQFPNYSSELNVNALLLGDSALYLCASSTGPGNGYTFGSGTRLTVV.

This clonotype was observed many times. The V and J genes are TRBV28 and TRBJ2-1; 9 bases align to TRBD2. The J segment lost 8 bases and the V segment lost 8 bases, leaving 7 bases of the junction unmatched. The CDR3 extends over 13 amino acids. Germline CDR1 reads MDHEN; CDR2 reads SYDVKM. CDR3 loop: CASGAGGPDEQFF. The CDR3 nucleotides are TGTGCCAGCGGGGCGGGAGGGCCTGATGAGCAGTTCTTC. Combining the CDR3 with reference TRBV28 and TRBJ2-1 gives the whole variable domain DVKVTQSSRYLVKRTGEKVFLECVQDMDHENMFWYRQDPGLGLRLIYFSYDVKMKEKGDIPEGYSVSREKKERFSLILESASTNQTSMYLCASGAGGPDEQFFGPGTRLTVL.

There are a few counts of this clonotype. The chain employs TRBV27 and TRBJ1-2; 9 nucleotides align to TRBD1. Per the germline V gene, CDR1 is MNHEY and CDR2 is SMNVEV (reference sequence). With V trimmed by 6 bases and J by 6 bases, 2 bases remained unmatched. The CDR3 sequence is 12 residues long. The CDR3 DNA reads TGTGCCAGCAGCACAGGGGGCAATGGCTACACCTTC. Translating it yields CASSTGGNGYTF.

This clonotype was picked up a small number of times. The V call is TRBV20-1, the J call TRBJ2-2; either TRBD1 or TRBD2 may fit D (6 bases each). The V end lost 0 bases, the J end lost 4 bases, and 27 bases lay between the germline ends. CDR3 length: 20 amino acids. Germline CDR1 is DFQATT and CDR2 is SNEGSKA (reference sequence). CDR3 amino acids: CSARDRVRGGITRGTGELFF. The CDR3 nucleotides are TGCAGTGCTAGAGATCGTGTGCGAGGGGGTATCACGCGGGGCACCGGGGAGCTGTTTTTT.

This clonotype appeared a single time. The CDR3 protein is CASSPRGAGYEQYF. CDR3 nucleotide sequence: TGTGCCAGCAGTCCCAGGGGCGCGGGGTACGAGCAGTACTTC. This sequence joins TRBV27 and TRBJ2-7; D is possibly TRBD1 or TRBD2 (6 bases each). CDR1 and CDR2 from the germline V gene are MNHEY and SMNVEV (reference sequence). V dropped 5 bases and J dropped 4 bases, with 15 bases sitting between them. The CDR3 runs to 14 residues.

This chain uses TRBV5-1 with TRBJ2-4; no firm D call. CDR3 length: 15 residues. The V and J ends lost 0 bases and 1 base respectively, with 8 bases between them. Germline V gene lookup returns CDR1 SGHRS and CDR2 YFSETQ. The DNA of the CDR3 is TGCGCCAGCAGCTTGGATAGATTCGCCAAAAACATTCAGTACTTC. It specifies CASSLDRFAKNIQYF.

This clonotype was counted a few times. V gene TRBV28 combines with J gene TRBJ2-3, with TRBD2 matching over 9 bases. CDR1 MDHEN and CDR2 SYDVKM come from the germline V gene. This CDR3 region has 15 residues. J lost 4 bases, V lost 6 bases, and 8 bases had no gene match. The CDR3 nucleotides are TGTGCCAGCAGGCCCCGGACTAGCGTCGCAGATACGCAGTATTTT. Its protein is CASRPRTSVADTQYF.

There are many counts of this clonotype. This rearrangement joins TRBV4-1 to TRBJ2-2; D not certain. V shed 0 bases and J shed 4 bases, with 12 bases lying between them. Germline V gene data show CDR1 as MGHRA and CDR2 as YSYEKL. This CDR3 region has 16 residues. This CDR3 reads CASSQDEWAATGELFF. Here the CDR3 DNA reads TGCGCCAGCAGCCAAGACGAATGGGCAGCCACCGGGGAGCTGTTTTTT.

The chain combines TRBV20-1 with TRBJ2-7; 8 nucleotides agree with TRBD2. The germline gives CDR1 DFQATT, CDR2 SNEGSKA (reference sequence). With 0 bases clipped from V and 0 bases from J, the junction kept 4 bases outside the gene matches. CDR3 size: 15 residues. CDR3 sequence reads: CSARDPSGSSYEQYF. CDR3 coding DNA: TGCAGTGCTAGAGATCCAAGCGGGAGCTCCTACGAGCAGTACTTC.

This chain joins TRBV29-1 and TRBJ2-1; the D gene is possibly TRBD1 (6 bases). This CDR3 is 13 amino acids long. Germline V gene data show CDR1 as SQVTM and CDR2 as ANQGSEA. V was pared by 4 bases and J by 5 bases, with 12 bases between. The CDR3 is CSVGPPGDNEQFF. DNA of the CDR3: TGCAGCGTTGGGCCCCCAGGGGACAATGAGCAGTTCTTC.

V and J are TRBV27 and TRBJ2-1, with D unresolved. CDR3 length: 13 amino acids. CDR1 MNHEY and CDR2 SMNVEV come from the germline V gene (reference sequence). With 4 bases removed from V and 4 bases from J, the gap between germline ends came to 8 bases. The CDR3 bases are TGTGCCAGCAGTTCAAGGCCATACAATGAGCAGTTCTTC. Its translation: CASSSRPYNEQFF.

This clonotype occurred a few times. This chain joins TRBV7-2 and TRBJ2-7; D ambiguous. This CDR3 has 14 residues. Germline lookup yields CDR1 SGHTA and CDR2 FQGNSA. V shed 1 base and J shed 2 bases, with 9 bases lying between them. The CDR3 DNA is TGTGCCAGCAGCTTAGTAGCACAGACCTACGAGCAGTACTTC. Its translation: CASSLVAQTYEQYF.

The table lists this clonotype with a few counts. The chain links TRBV28 to TRBJ2-5; 10 bases align to TRBD2. CDR3 size: 15 residues. The junction had 7 bases not matched to a gene; V was cut back by 6 bases and J by 3 bases. Germline V gene lookup returns CDR1 MDHEN and CDR2 SYDVKM. The CDR3 nucleotides read TGTGCCAGCAGCCGTGGACTAGCGGTAGAAGAGACCCAGTACTTC. Its translation is CASSRGLAVEETQYF.

This chain links TRBV7-9 with TRBJ2-1; 8 nucleotides match TRBD1. V trimming: 5 bases; J trimming: 0 bases; junction bases outside the gene matches: 9. CDR1 is SEHNR, CDR2 FQNEAQ, per germline (reference sequence). CDR3 length: 17 amino acids. The CDR3 DNA sequence: TGTGCCAGCAGCAGTTCGGGACAGGTGAGCTCCTACAATGAGCAGTTCTTC. Translated, it gives CASSSSGQVSSYNEQFF.

This clonotype was seen more than once but under ten times. The chain joins TRBV28 to TRBJ2-5, with a possible D match to TRBD2 (6 bases). CDR3 length equals 15 residues. V shed 5 bases and J shed 4 bases, with 17 bases lying between them. Germline V CDR1 and CDR2: MDHEN, SYDVKM. The CDR3 sequence: CASSTLDGGGETQYF. Written as DNA, the CDR3 is TGTGCCAGCAGTACTCTAGATGGGGGAGGAGAGACCCAGTACTTC.